The clone carrying this T cell receptor beta chain is judged medium-sized. The data were obtained in a study of Japanese encephalitis immunity and Zika vaccine responses. Study-level background: Predicted epitopes under 50 nM were chosen as overlapping ZIKV 15-mers.

Deletions cut 3 bases from V and 5 bases from J, with 19 bases between. In germline, CDR1 is LGHNA, CDR2 YSLEER. The CDR3 is 16 amino acids. The study, taken as a whole, reports: Repertoire similarity across samples was higher in JEV than YFV pre-vaccinated donors.

PBMCs were CFSE-labeled and cultured for 5 to 7 days with peptide pools at approximately 0.97 ug/mL each. Unfixed live CD56-CD19-CD16-CD3+CD4+ CFSE-low cells were sorted as proliferating CD4 T cells. TCRdb passed the 5' RACE reads through MiXCR, listing each CDR3 protein once. The sample consists of about 390 distinct CDR3 sequences, about 3.6% of them appearing once. V and J are TRBV4-3 and TRBJ1-1; TRBD1 is a possible D gene (6 bases). The sample was antigen-activated CD4+ T cells from blood, cultured, taken during a Zika inactivated vaccine study. The sequence was collected from an adult man who received an inactivated Zika virus vaccine. Here the CDR3 reads CASSHLWGAQSTEAFF. CDR3 sequence (DNA): TGCGCCAGCAGCCACCTATGGGGGGCGCAGAGTACTGAAGCTTTCTTT.